This T cell receptor (beta chain) was obtained from a study of shared clonotypes between healthy human individuals. General study results and limits: Donors were few, which limited the genetic and exposure-history diversity represented.

CD4+ cell separation produced CD45RA+ naive and CD45RA-negative memory subsets. The table came from immunoSEQ multiplex PCR; TCRdb's copy has only in-frame clones and leaves some out. The sample lists 2,100,000 or so clones, approximately 94% seen once, with more than 0.1% in the top ten. This clone was detected once. As yet, its antigen is unknown. This TCR came from a man between 18 and 35 years old in good health. Material: naive CD4+ T cells sorted from blood. Indicated subset: CD45RA+ positively selected.

CDR3 sequence reads: CASSLSWGPTDTQYF. In nucleotides, the CDR3 is TGTGCCAGCAGTTTATCGTGGGGCCCCACAGATACGCAGTATTTT. The chain links TRBV27 to TRBJ2-3, with a tentative D call TRBD1 (5 bases). Looked up from germline, CDR1 is MNHEY and CDR2 is SMNVEV (reference sequence). V was pared by 0 bases and J by 2 bases, with 9 bases between. This CDR3 is built from 15 residues.